The 12 T cell receptor beta chains below come from one sample, sequenced in a study of cytomegalovirus exposure and HLA in healthy donors. Researchers ran the PCR with 60 Vbeta and 13 Jbeta primers. The protocol was immunoSEQ multiplex PCR, while the TCRdb copy is restricted to in-frame clones and leaves out a portion. Counted here are under 200,000 clones, about four fifths occurring once; the ten biggest clones make up roughly 8%. The sample comprised PBMCs. The receptors stem from a male donor in good health and CMV-seropositive.

The chain employs TRBV6-6 and TRBJ1-3, with TRBD1 matching 7 bases. CDR3 length equals 16 residues. V gave up 5 bases and J gave up 0 bases; unmatched junction bases: 7. Germline V gene sequence: CDR1 MNHNY, CDR2 SVGAGI (reference sequence). CDR3: CASSATGASSGNTIYF. CDR3 sequence (DNA): TGTGCCAGCAGTGCCACAGGGGCAAGCTCTGGAAACACCATATATTTT.

The chain links TRBV5-4 to TRBJ1-3, with D maybe TRBD1 (5 bases). There are 16 residues in the CDR3. V shed 4 bases and J shed 0 bases, with 14 bases lying between them. The germline V gene encodes CDR1 SGHNT and CDR2 YYREEE (reference sequence). CDR3 coding DNA: TGTGCCAGCAGCCTGGGAAGGGACTTCTCTGGAAACACCATATATTTT. This codes for CASSLGRDFSGNTIYF.

V usage is TRBV30 and J usage is TRBJ1-5, with D possibly matching TRBD1 (6 bases). The V end was cut by 0 bases, the J end by 8 bases, with 14 bases between. Per germline, CDR1 GTSNPN and CDR2 SVGIG (reference sequence). The CDR3 covers 14 residues. CDR3 loop: CAWSVQGGSKPQHF. The DNA of the CDR3 is TGTGCCTGGAGTGTACAAGGGGGTAGCAAGCCCCAGCATTTT.

The chain recombines TRBV6-5 with TRBJ1-2, with TRBD1 matching over 7 bases. Germline CDR1 reads MNHEY; CDR2 reads SVGAGI. This CDR3 has 12 amino acids. Trimming cost V 7 bases and J 4 bases; bases outside gene matches: 3. DNA for the CDR3: TGTGCCAGCAAAGACAGGGCCTATGGCTACACCTTC. It is translated as CASKDRAYGYTF.

The chain combines TRBV30 with TRBJ1-1, with D perhaps TRBD1 (6 bases). Germline CDR1 GTSNPN, CDR2 SVGIG (reference sequence). The CDR3 contains 12 residues. The V end was cut by 4 bases, the J end by 1 base, with 7 bases between. CDR3 residues: CAWNRANTEAFF. CDR3 nucleotide sequence: TGTGCCTGGAACAGGGCGAACACTGAAGCTTTCTTT.

This chain links TRBV4-1 with TRBJ1-1; no clear D. Germline V gives CDR1 MGHRA, CDR2 YSYEKL. This CDR3 comprises 14 residues. V was cut by 1 base and J by 0 bases, with 6 bases left in between. The CDR3, as DNA: TGCGCCAGCAGCCAAGTGGGCATGAACACTGAAGCTTTCTTT. Translated: CASSQVGMNTEAFF.

The chain links TRBV28 to TRBJ1-3, with a weak D call TRBD1 (5 bases). CDR1 and CDR2 (germline): MDHEN, SYDVKM. The CDR3 covers 16 residues. Trimming stripped 6 bases from V and 4 bases from J, with 19 bases between. Written as DNA, the CDR3 is TGTGCCAGCAGCTCACTCCCAGGGAAAGGGGGAAACACCATATATTTT. It codes for CASSSLPGKGGNTIYF.

The chain couples TRBV30 to TRBJ2-5; D unclear. This CDR3 is built from 11 residues. Germline V CDR1 and CDR2: GTSNPN, SVGIG (reference sequence). Trimming removed 2 bases from V and 3 bases from J, with 4 bases in between. The CDR3 coding sequence is TGTGCCTGGAGTCAGAAAGAGACCCAGTACTTC. As protein: CAWSQKETQYF.

The chain links TRBV12-2 to TRBJ1-1; the D call TRBD1 from the table was never checked on the DNA. TRBV12-2 is a listed pseudogene. This CDR3 has 20 residues. CDR3 protein: CASRLDRGALDRRKWAEAFF. The CDR3 DNA sequence: TGTGCAAGTCGCTTAGATAGGGGAGCATTGGACAGGCGGAAGTGGGCTGAAGCTTTCTTT.

The chain links TRBV29-1 to TRBJ1-5; TRBD1 aligns across 12 bases. Trimming at V came to 6 bases and at J to 6 bases, leaving 3 bases not matched to a gene. This CDR3 has 13 residues. Per the germline V gene, CDR1 is SQVTM and CDR2 is ANQGSEA. CDR3 nucleotide sequence: TGCAGCGTGGGACAGGGGGCGGGTCAGCCCCAGCATTTT. It is translated as CSVGQGAGQPQHF.

The J gene is TRBJ1-1, the V gene TRBV7-2; D gene unclear. Germline V CDR1 and CDR2: SGHTA, FQGNSA. Trimming cost V 7 bases and J 8 bases, with 14 bases left between them. The CDR3 loop spans 12 amino acids. The CDR3 bases are TGTGCCAGCACCCCGACAACTTACGAAGCTTTCTTT. It is translated as CASTPTTYEAFF.

The V call is TRBV5-1, the J call TRBJ1-5; D uncertain. In germline, CDR1 is SGHRS, CDR2 YFSETQ. Trimming removed 4 bases from V and 0 bases from J, with 11 bases in between. There are 15 residues in the CDR3. In DNA form, the CDR3 reads TGCGCCAGCAGCCAGACACCTTATAGCAATCAGCCCCAGCATTTT. It yields the protein CASSQTPYSNQPQHF.